The 19 T cell receptor beta chains given below trace back to one sample, sequenced in a study of T cells in localized non-small cell lung cancer. Measured with immunoSEQ multiplex PCR; TCRdb has only the in-frame clones, and not every one. This table holds about 60,000 clones, approximately 87% found once. The material sequenced was peripheral blood, taken before any cancer treatment. These receptors originate from a woman between 40 and 69 years old with stage I lung adenocarcinoma.

V and J are TRBV11-2 and TRBJ1-2; D ambiguous. V lost 3 bases and J lost 2, with 13 bases in between. Germline CDR1 SGHAT, CDR2 FQNNGV. This CDR3 comprises 15 residues. The CDR3 DNA is TGTGCCAGCAGCTTCGCCCACGGGAAAAACTATGGCTACACCTTC. Protein: CASSFAHGKNYGYTF.

As regards this clone: The sample holds other DNA sequences that translate to the same CDR3. V usage is TRBV6-6 and J usage is TRBJ1-1, with D unresolved. The CDR3 extends over 15 amino acids. Trimming pared 2 bases from V and 6 bases from J, leaving 16 bases between. Germline V gene sequence: CDR1 MNHNY, CDR2 SVGAGI (reference sequence). This chain's CDR3 is CASSYSGGLLPEAFF. CDR3 DNA sequence: TGTGCCAGCAGTTACAGTGGCGGGCTCCTACCTGAAGCTTTCTTT.

V gene TRBV10-2 combines with J gene TRBJ2-2; perhaps TRBD2 as D (6 bases). Germline CDR1 is WSHSY and CDR2 is SAAADI. The CDR3 loop spans 15 amino acids. Deletions cut 7 bases from V and 4 bases from J, with 16 bases between. CDR3 sequence: CASTDSGVGTGELFF. The CDR3 DNA is TGCGCCAGCACCGATTCGGGGGTGGGCACCGGGGAGCTGTTTTTT.

The gene calls are TRBV19 and TRBJ2-5, with unresolved D. Trimming removed 6 bases from V and 3 bases from J, with 17 bases in between. CDR1 is LNHDA, CDR2 SQIVND, per germline (reference sequence). The CDR3 sequence is 15 residues long. CDR3: CASRDFLGGEETQYF. CDR3 DNA: TGTGCCAGTAGGGATTTTCTAGGTGGGGAAGAGACCCAGTACTTC.

The chain uses TRBV6-5 and TRBJ2-7; 9 nucleotides match TRBD2. This CDR3 has 14 residues. The V segment lost 7 bases and the J segment 2 bases; nucleotides outside the gene matches: 6. CDR1 MNHEY and CDR2 SVGAGI come from the germline V gene. The CDR3 region is CASTLAGAPYEQYF. DNA for the CDR3: TGTGCCAGCACCTTAGCGGGAGCACCCTACGAGCAGTACTTC.

This clone was picked up a small number of times. This chain links TRBV19 with TRBJ1-2; no definite D call. CDR1 is LNHDA, CDR2 SQIVND, per germline (reference sequence). V gave up 3 bases and J gave up 7 bases, with 12 bases separating them. The CDR3 length is 13 residues. The CDR3 region is CASSMGEGGGYTF. Here the CDR3 DNA reads TGTGCCAGTAGTATGGGTGAGGGAGGTGGCTACACCTTC.

DNA of the CDR3: TGTGCCAGCTCACCATCCGGGACCCGTGGTGGCAATGAGCAGTTCTTC. It translates to CASSPSGTRGGNEQFF. The V gene is TRBV18, the J gene TRBJ2-1; D could derive from TRBD1 or TRBD2 (5 bases each). This CDR3 comprises 16 residues. V gave up 2 bases and J gave up 6 bases, with 17 bases separating them. Per germline, CDR1 KGHSH and CDR2 LQKENI. Looking up the rest from reference TRBV18 and TRBJ2-1 gives the full variable domain: NAGVMQNPRHLVRRRGQEARLRCSPMKGHSHVYWYRQLPEEGLKFMVYLQKENIIDESGMPKERFSAEFPKEGPSILRIQQVVRGDSAAYFCASSPSGTRGGNEQFFGPGTRLTVL.

This sequence joins TRBV7-3 and TRBJ1-3; no clear D gene. The CDR3 spans 15 residues. The V end was cut by 5 bases, the J end by 0 bases, with 11 bases between. Germline assignment: CDR1 SGHTA and CDR2 FQGTGA. CDR3 coding DNA: TGTGCCAGCAGCCCCGACGGAAGCTCTGGAAACACCATATATTTT. Residues: CASSPDGSSGNTIYF.

The chain recombines TRBV9 with TRBJ2-6; D perhaps matches TRBD1 (6 bases). Per germline, CDR1 SGDLS and CDR2 YYNGEE. Trimming stripped 4 bases from V and 0 bases from J, with 17 bases between. The CDR3 spans 18 residues. Here the CDR3 DNA reads TGTGCCAGCAGCTTCACAGGGCGAGACAACTCTGGGGCCAACGTCCTGACTTTC. This codes for CASSFTGRDNSGANVLTF.

CDR3 coding DNA: TGTGCCAGCAACTTTCACGGGGGGTTCGTTTACACTGAAGCTTTCTTT. Translating it yields CASNFHGGFVYTEAFF. V and J are TRBV28 and TRBJ1-1; possible D gene TRBD1, 5 bases. V was trimmed by 7 bases and J by 3 bases, leaving 21 bases between them. The CDR3 loop spans 16 amino acids. The germline V gene has CDR1 MDHEN and CDR2 SYDVKM.

This clone came up once. The gene calls are TRBV11-3 and TRBJ2-3; D call uncertain. Germline CDR1 reads SGHNT; CDR2 reads YENEEA. The CDR3 sequence is 13 residues long. V was pared by 0 bases and J by 7 bases, with 8 bases between. CDR3 loop: CASSLDLEYTQYF. The DNA of the CDR3 is TGTGCCAGCAGCTTAGATCTCGAGTATACGCAGTATTTT.

This chain connects TRBV5-4 to TRBJ1-1; TRBD1 matches 7 bases. The CDR3 has 14 amino acids. Germline trimming cut 1 base from V and 5 bases from J; bases unmatched to any gene: 5. Germline CDR1 SGHNT, CDR2 YYREEE (reference sequence). As DNA, the CDR3 is TGTGCCAGCAGCTTGCACAGGGGTGATACTGAAGCTTTCTTT. Encoded protein: CASSLHRGDTEAFF.

CDR3 sequence: CASSLEGTGGTDTQYF. In DNA, the CDR3 is TGTGCCAGCAGCTTAGAAGGGACAGGGGGCACAGATACGCAGTATTTT. This chain joins TRBV7-2 and TRBJ2-3, with TRBD1 matching 10 bases. This CDR3 is 16 amino acids long. Germline V lookup: CDR1 SGHTA, CDR2 FQGNSA. V lost 1 base, J lost 1 base, and 2 bases stayed unmatched.

The chain carries TRBV5-1 and TRBJ1-1; 9 bases map to TRBD1. V shed 0 bases, J shed 4 bases, and the junction held 1 base outside the gene matches. Germline CDR1 SGHRS, CDR2 YFSETQ. The CDR3 is made up of 14 amino acids. For the CDR3, the DNA is TGCGCCAGCAGCTTGGCGACAGGGGGCACTGAAGCTTTCTTT. Protein sequence: CASSLATGGTEAFF.

The chain carries TRBV7-2 and TRBJ2-1; TRBD2 might be the D (5 bases). The CDR3 covers 15 residues. The V gene's germline CDR1 is SGHTA and CDR2 FQGNSA. The V gene lost 5 bases and the J gene lost 5 bases, with 16 bases spanning the gap. The CDR3 DNA reads TGTGCCAGCAGCATCCCTGGGCGGGTGAACAATGAGCAGTTCTTC. It specifies CASSIPGRVNNEQFF.

There are a few counts of this clone. The CDR3 DNA reads TGTGCCAGCAGCTTATTAGGGGGGAATGAGCAGTTCTTC. Translating it yields CASSLLGGNEQFF. The J gene is TRBJ2-1, the V gene TRBV7-9, with D perhaps being TRBD1 or TRBD2 (6 bases each). CDR3 size: 13 residues. The germline V gene encodes CDR1 SEHNR and CDR2 FQNEAQ (reference sequence). Between the trimmed V and J ends, which lost 2 bases and 7 bases, there was a span of 9 bases.

This clone was found once. The chain employs TRBV5-5 and TRBJ2-3; D is uncertain. The germline V gene encodes CDR1 SGHKS and CDR2 YYEKEE (reference sequence). The CDR3 is 14 amino acids. V dropped 0 bases and J dropped 0 bases, with 5 bases sitting between them. CDR3 nucleotide sequence: TGTGCCAGCAGCTTGGGTAGAAGCACAGATACGCAGTATTTT. Its translation: CASSLGRSTDTQYF.

The rearrangement links TRBV7-9 to TRBJ1-5, with 7 bases fitting TRBD1. The length of the CDR3 is 14 residues. V lost 5 bases, J lost 2 bases, and 3 bases stayed unmatched. Germline CDR1 and CDR2: SEHNR and FQNEAQ (reference sequence). The CDR3: CASSQGQRNQPQHF. CDR3 nucleotide sequence: TGTGCCAGCAGCCAGGGACAGCGCAATCAGCCCCAGCATTTT.

This chain uses TRBV5-4 with TRBJ2-2, with 7 positions matching TRBD2. This CDR3 spans 16 amino acids. Germline V lookup: CDR1 SGHNT, CDR2 YYREEE (reference sequence). The V and J ends lost 2 bases and 6 bases, in that order; junction bases with no gene match: 10. The CDR3 bases are TGTGCCAGCAGCTTAAGACTAGCTCAAAGGCCCGGGGAGCTGTTTTTT. It specifies CASSLRLAQRPGELFF. Full variable domain (rest looked up from reference TRBV5-4 and TRBJ2-2): ETGVTQSPTHLIKTRGQQVTLRCSSQSGHNTVSWYQQALGQGPQFIFQYYREEENGRGNFPPRFSGLQFPNYSSELNVNALELDDSALYLCASSLRLAQRPGELFFGEGSRLTVL.